A selection of T cell receptor beta chains follows, all from one sample in a study of T cell responses to AZD1222 COVID-19 vaccine. Some clones are missing from TCRdb's copy, which holds only in-frame ones; the method was immunoSEQ multiplex PCR. The sample lists about 110,000 clones; approximately 83% were seen once. This material consisted of peripheral blood, taken on day 0 of AZD1222 vaccination. All receptors derive from an adult in good health. Each CDR3 is given with its conserved first and last residue. D genes are given only for firm matches. Clone size, where shown, is once, few, many, or a class for clones that have expanded.

v_gene: TRBV24-1
d_gene: NA
j_gene: TRBJ1-5
abundance: few
CDR3aa: CATSDQTGGNQPQHF
CDR3nt: TGTGCCACCAGTGATCAAACGGGAGGCAATCAGCCCCAGCATTTT

v_gene: TRBV21-1
d_gene: NA
j_gene: TRBJ1-2
abundance: NA
CDR3aa: CASSKETEDGYTF
CDR3nt: TGTGCCAGCAGCAAAGAAACGGAGGATGGCTACACCTTC

v_gene: TRBV18
d_gene: NA
j_gene: TRBJ1-4
abundance: NA
CDR3aa: CASSREQGTNEKLFF
CDR3nt: TGTGCCAGCTCACGGGAGCAGGGCACTAATGAAAAACTGTTTTTT

v_gene: TRBV10-3
d_gene: TRBD2
j_gene: TRBJ2-1
abundance: NA
CDR3aa: CAIGGDYYNEQFF
CDR3nt: TGTGCCATCGGAGGGGACTACTACAATGAGCAGTTCTTC

v_gene: TRBV18
d_gene: NA
j_gene: TRBJ1-4
abundance: NA
CDR3aa: CASSPRGNEKLFF
CDR3nt: TGTGCCAGCTCACCACGGGGGAATGAAAAACTGTTTTTT

v_gene: TRBV4-1
d_gene: NA
j_gene: TRBJ1-2
abundance: NA
CDR3aa: CASSQDAERGPYGYTF
CDR3nt: TGCGCCAGCAGCCAAGATGCTGAGCGCGGCCCCTATGGCTACACCTTC

v_gene: TRBV7-2
d_gene: NA
j_gene: TRBJ1-3
abundance: NA
CDR3aa: CASSLTQSGNTIYF
CDR3nt: TGTGCCAGCAGCTTAACCCAGTCTGGAAACACCATATATTTT

v_gene: TRBV6-2/TRBV6-3
d_gene: NA
j_gene: TRBJ1-2
abundance: NA
CDR3aa: CASSPASSGYTF
CDR3nt: TGTGCCAGCAGTCCGGCGAGTTCTGGCTACACCTTC

v_gene: TRBV28
d_gene: NA
j_gene: TRBJ1-5
abundance: NA
CDR3aa: CASSSGTRQPQHF
CDR3nt: TGTGCCAGCAGTTCGGGAACTCGGCAGCCCCAGCATTTT

v_gene: TRBV7-9
d_gene: NA
j_gene: TRBJ2-1
abundance: NA
CDR3aa: CASSLRVGLYNEQFF
CDR3nt: TGTGCCAGCAGCCTCCGCGTGGGACTGTACAATGAGCAGTTCTTC

v_gene: TRBV4-2
d_gene: NA
j_gene: TRBJ2-5
abundance: NA
CDR3aa: CASSQGFETETQYF
CDR3nt: TGTGCCAGCAGCCAGGGGTTTGAGACAGAGACCCAGTACTTC

v_gene: TRBV3-1/TRBV3-2
d_gene: NA
j_gene: TRBJ1-4
abundance: NA
CDR3aa: CASSPLRGNEKLFF
CDR3nt: TGTGCCAGCAGCCCCCTGCGGGGTAATGAAAAACTGTTTTTT

v_gene: TRBV28
d_gene: TRBD2
j_gene: TRBJ2-1
abundance: NA
CDR3aa: CASSLVAGEFEDEQFF
CDR3nt: TGTGCCAGCAGTTTGGTAGCGGGAGAATTTGAGGATGAGCAGTTCTTC

v_gene: TRBV9
d_gene: NA
j_gene: TRBJ1-2
abundance: NA
CDR3aa: CASSVDPAPYGYTF
CDR3nt: TGTGCCAGCAGCGTAGACCCCGCTCCCTATGGCTACACCTTC

v_gene: TRBV28
d_gene: NA
j_gene: TRBJ1-2
abundance: NA
CDR3aa: CASNPGQGTNYGYTF
CDR3nt: TGTGCCAGCAACCCGGGGCAGGGCACTAACTATGGCTACACCTTC

v_gene: TRBV19
d_gene: NA
j_gene: TRBJ2-6
abundance: NA
CDR3aa: CASSVTGSGANVLTF
CDR3nt: TGTGCCAGTAGTGTTACAGGGTCTGGGGCCAACGTCCTGACTTTC

v_gene: TRBV28
d_gene: TRBD1
j_gene: TRBJ1-2
abundance: NA
CDR3aa: CASTPSGTGSSSGYTF
CDR3nt: TGTGCCAGCACCCCGTCCGGGACAGGGTCGTCATCGGGCTACACCTTC

v_gene: TRBV10-1
d_gene: TRBD1
j_gene: TRBJ2-7
abundance: NA
CDR3aa: CASSLGGQGKYEQYF
CDR3nt: TGCGCCAGCAGCCTGGGGGGACAGGGGAAATACGAGCAGTACTTC

v_gene: TRBV27
d_gene: NA
j_gene: TRBJ1-1
abundance: NA
CDR3aa: CASSLVGMNTEAFF
CDR3nt: TGTGCCAGCAGTTTGGTAGGGATGAACACTGAAGCTTTCTTT

v_gene: TRBV7-9
d_gene: NA
j_gene: TRBJ2-5
abundance: NA
CDR3aa: CASSLRGKLQETQYF
CDR3nt: TGTGCCAGCAGCTTACGTGGCAAGTTGCAAGAGACCCAGTACTTC

v_gene: TRBV12-3/TRBV12-4
d_gene: NA
j_gene: TRBJ1-1
abundance: NA
CDR3aa: CASSGGGTEAFF
CDR3nt: TGTGCCAGCAGTGGGGGGGGCACTGAAGCTTTCTTT

v_gene: TRBV2
d_gene: NA
j_gene: TRBJ1-5
abundance: NA
CDR3aa: CASSARGGHQPQHF
CDR3nt: TGTGCCAGCAGTGCCCGCGGGGGACATCAGCCCCAGCATTTT

v_gene: TRBV19
d_gene: NA
j_gene: TRBJ1-4
abundance: NA
CDR3aa: CASSILSEKLFF
CDR3nt: TGTGCCAGTAGTATATTAAGTGAAAAACTGTTTTTT

v_gene: TRBV18
d_gene: NA
j_gene: TRBJ1-2
abundance: NA
CDR3aa: CASSPTFGVDGYTF
CDR3nt: TGTGCCAGCTCACCAACTTTCGGTGTCGATGGCTACACCTTC

v_gene: TRBV9
d_gene: NA
j_gene: TRBJ1-1
abundance: NA
CDR3aa: CASSVVGTNTEAFF
CDR3nt: TGTGCCAGCAGCGTAGTTGGTACGAACACTGAAGCTTTCTTT

v_gene: TRBV2
d_gene: TRBD1
j_gene: TRBJ1-2
abundance: NA
CDR3aa: CASSRGQGWYGYTF
CDR3nt: TGTGCCAGCAGTAGGGGACAGGGTTGGTATGGCTACACCTTC

v_gene: TRBV7-3
d_gene: TRBD2
j_gene: TRBJ2-7
abundance: NA
CDR3aa: CASSPPGERELGEQYF
CDR3nt: TGTGCCAGCAGCCCACCGGGGGAGCGGGAGTTGGGAGAGCAGTACTTC

v_gene: TRBV5-6
d_gene: NA
j_gene: TRBJ1-2
abundance: NA
CDR3aa: CASSLLGQNYGYTF
CDR3nt: TGTGCCAGCAGCTTGTTAGGGCAGAACTATGGCTACACCTTC

v_gene: TRBV10-3
d_gene: NA
j_gene: TRBJ2-5
abundance: NA
CDR3aa: CAISVQLSPQETQYF
CDR3nt: TGTGCCATCAGTGTACAACTCTCCCCCCAAGAGACCCAGTACTTC

v_gene: TRBV5-1
d_gene: TRBD2
j_gene: TRBJ2-2
abundance: once
CDR3aa: CASSFQTSGRGIGELFF
CDR3nt: TGCGCCAGCAGCTTCCAGACTAGCGGGAGAGGGATCGGGGAGCTGTTTTTT

v_gene: TRBV7-9
d_gene: TRBD1
j_gene: TRBJ1-6
abundance: NA
CDR3aa: CASSLDRRYSPLHF
CDR3nt: TGTGCCAGCAGCCTGGACAGGAGGTATTCACCCCTCCACTTT

v_gene: TRBV18
d_gene: NA
j_gene: TRBJ2-1
abundance: NA
CDR3aa: CASSPPSLNTYNEQFF
CDR3nt: TGTGCCAGCTCACCACCGTCACTAAACACCTACAATGAGCAGTTCTTC